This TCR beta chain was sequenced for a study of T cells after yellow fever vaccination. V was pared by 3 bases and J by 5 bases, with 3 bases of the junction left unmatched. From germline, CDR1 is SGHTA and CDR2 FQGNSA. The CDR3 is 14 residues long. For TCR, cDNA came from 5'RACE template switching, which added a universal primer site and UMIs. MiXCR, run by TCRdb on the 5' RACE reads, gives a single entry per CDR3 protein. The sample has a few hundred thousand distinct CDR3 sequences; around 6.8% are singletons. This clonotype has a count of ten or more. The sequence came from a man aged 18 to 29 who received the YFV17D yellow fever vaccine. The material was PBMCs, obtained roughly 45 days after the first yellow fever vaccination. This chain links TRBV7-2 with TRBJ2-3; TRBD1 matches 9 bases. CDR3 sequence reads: CASSFGTGIDTQYF. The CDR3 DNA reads TGTGCCAGCAGCTTTGGGACAGGGATAGATACGCAGTATTTT.